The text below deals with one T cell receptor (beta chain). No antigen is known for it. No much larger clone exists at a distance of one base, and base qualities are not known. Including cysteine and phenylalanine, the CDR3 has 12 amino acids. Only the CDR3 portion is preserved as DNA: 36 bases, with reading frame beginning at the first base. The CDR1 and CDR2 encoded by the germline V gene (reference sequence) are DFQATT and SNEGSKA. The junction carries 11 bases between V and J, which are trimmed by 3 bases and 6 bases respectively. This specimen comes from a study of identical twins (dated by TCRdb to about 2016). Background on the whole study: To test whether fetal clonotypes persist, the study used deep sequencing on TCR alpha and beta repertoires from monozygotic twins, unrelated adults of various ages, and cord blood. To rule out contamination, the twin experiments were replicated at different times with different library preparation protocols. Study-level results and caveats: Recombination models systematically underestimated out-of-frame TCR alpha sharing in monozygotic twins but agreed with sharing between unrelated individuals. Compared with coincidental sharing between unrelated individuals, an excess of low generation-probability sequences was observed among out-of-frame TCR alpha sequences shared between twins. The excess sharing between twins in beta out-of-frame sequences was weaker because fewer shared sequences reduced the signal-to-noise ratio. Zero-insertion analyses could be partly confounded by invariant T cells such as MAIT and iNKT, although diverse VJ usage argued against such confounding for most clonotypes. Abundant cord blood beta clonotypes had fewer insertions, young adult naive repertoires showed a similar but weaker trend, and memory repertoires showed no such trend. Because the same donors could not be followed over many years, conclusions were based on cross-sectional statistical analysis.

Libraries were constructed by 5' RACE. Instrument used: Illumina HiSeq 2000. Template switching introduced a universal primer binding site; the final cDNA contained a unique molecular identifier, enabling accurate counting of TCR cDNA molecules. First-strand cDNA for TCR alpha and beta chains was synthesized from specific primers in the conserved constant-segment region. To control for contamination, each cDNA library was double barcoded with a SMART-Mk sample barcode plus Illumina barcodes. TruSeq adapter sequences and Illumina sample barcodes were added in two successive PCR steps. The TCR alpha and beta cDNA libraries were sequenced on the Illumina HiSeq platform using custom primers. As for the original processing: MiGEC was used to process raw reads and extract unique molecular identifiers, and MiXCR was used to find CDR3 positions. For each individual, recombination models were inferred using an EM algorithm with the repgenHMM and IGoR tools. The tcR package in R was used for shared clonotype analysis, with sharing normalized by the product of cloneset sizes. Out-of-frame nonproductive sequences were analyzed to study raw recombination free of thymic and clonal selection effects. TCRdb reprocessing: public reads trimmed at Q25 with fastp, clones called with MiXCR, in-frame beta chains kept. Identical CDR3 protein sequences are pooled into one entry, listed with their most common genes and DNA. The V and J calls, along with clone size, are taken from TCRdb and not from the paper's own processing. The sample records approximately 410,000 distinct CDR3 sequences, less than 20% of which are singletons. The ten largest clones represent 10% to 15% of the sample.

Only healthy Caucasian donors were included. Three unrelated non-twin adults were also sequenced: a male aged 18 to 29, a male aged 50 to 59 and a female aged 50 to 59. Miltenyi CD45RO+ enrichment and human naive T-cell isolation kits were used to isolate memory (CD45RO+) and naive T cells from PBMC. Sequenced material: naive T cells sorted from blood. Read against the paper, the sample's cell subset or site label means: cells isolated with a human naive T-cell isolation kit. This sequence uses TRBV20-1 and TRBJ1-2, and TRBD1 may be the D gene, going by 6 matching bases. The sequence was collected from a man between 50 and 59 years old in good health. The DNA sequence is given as TGCAGTGCTAGTCGGGGGCCGGATGGCTACACCTTC. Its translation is CSASRGPDGYTF.